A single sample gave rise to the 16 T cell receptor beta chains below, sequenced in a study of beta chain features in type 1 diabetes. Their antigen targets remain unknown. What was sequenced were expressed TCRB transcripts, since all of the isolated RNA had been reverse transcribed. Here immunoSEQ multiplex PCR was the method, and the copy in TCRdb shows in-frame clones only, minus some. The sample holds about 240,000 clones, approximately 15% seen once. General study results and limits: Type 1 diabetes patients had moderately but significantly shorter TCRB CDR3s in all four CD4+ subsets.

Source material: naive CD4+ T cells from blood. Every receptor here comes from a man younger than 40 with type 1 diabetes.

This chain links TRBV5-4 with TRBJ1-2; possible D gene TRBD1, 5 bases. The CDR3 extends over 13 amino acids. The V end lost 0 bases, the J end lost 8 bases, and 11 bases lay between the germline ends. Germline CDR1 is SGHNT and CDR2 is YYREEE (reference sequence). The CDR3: CASSLVGAEGYTF. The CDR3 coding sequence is TGTGCCAGCAGCTTGGTAGGGGCGGAAGGCTACACCTTC.

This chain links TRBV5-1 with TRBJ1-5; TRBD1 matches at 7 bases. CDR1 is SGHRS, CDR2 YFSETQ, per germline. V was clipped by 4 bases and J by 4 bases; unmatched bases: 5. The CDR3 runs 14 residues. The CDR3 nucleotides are TGCGCCAGCAGCCCACAGGGGAGGAATCAGCCCCAGCATTTT. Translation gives CASSPQGRNQPQHF.

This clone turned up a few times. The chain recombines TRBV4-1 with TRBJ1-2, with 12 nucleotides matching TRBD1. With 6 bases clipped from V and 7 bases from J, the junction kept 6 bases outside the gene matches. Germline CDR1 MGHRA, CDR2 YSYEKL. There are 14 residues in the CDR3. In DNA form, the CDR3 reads TGCGCCAGCAGGGCCGGGACAGGGGGCGTTGGCTACACCTTC. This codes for CASRAGTGGVGYTF.

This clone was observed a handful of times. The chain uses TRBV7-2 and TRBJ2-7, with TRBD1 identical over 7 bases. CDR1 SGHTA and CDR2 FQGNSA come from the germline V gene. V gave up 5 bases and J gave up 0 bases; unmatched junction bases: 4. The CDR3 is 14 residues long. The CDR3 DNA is TGTGCCAGCAGCCCGGACAGGAGCTCCTACGAGCAGTACTTC. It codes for CASSPDRSSYEQYF.

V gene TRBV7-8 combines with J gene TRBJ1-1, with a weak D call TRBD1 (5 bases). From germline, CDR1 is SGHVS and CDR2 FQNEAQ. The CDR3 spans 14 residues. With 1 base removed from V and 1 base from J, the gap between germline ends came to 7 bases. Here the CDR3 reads CASSLGQGNTEAFF. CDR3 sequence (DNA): TGTGCCAGCAGCTTAGGGCAGGGGAACACTGAAGCTTTCTTT.

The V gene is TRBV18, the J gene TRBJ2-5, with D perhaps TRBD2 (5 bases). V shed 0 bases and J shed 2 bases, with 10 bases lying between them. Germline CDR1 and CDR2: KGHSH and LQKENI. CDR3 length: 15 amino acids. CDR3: CASSPPAGIQETQYF. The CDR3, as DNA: TGTGCCAGCTCACCACCGGCCGGGATTCAAGAGACCCAGTACTTC.

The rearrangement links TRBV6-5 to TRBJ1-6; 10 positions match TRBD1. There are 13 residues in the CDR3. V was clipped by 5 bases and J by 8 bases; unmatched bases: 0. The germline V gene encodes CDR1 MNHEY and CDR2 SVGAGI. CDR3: CASSGTGDSPLHF. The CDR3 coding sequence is TGTGCCAGCAGTGGGACAGGGGATTCACCCCTCCACTTT.

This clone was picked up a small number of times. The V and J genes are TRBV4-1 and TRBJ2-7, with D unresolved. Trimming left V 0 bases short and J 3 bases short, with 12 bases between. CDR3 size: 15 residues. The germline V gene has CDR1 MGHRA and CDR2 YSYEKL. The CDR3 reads CASSQESTGYYEQYF. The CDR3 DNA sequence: TGCGCCAGCAGCCAAGAAAGTACCGGTTACTACGAGCAGTACTTC.

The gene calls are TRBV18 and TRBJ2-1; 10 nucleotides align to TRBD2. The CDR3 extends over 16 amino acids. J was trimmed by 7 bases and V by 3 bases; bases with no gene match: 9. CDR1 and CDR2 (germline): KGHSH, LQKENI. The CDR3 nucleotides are TGTGCCAGCTCACCTCAATCTAGCGGGAGAGTGAATGAGCAGTTCTTC. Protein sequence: CASSPQSSGRVNEQFF.

The CDR3 loop is CASSDVQGAGELFF. CDR3 bases: TGTGCCAGCAGTGACGTACAGGGGGCCGGGGAGCTGTTTTTT. The rearrangement joins TRBV2 to TRBJ2-2, with 8 bases lining up with TRBD1. The V gene end was trimmed by 3 bases and the J gene end by 6 bases; junction bases not matched to a gene: 3. The CDR3 contains 14 residues. Germline V gene lookup returns CDR1 SNHLY and CDR2 FYNNEI.

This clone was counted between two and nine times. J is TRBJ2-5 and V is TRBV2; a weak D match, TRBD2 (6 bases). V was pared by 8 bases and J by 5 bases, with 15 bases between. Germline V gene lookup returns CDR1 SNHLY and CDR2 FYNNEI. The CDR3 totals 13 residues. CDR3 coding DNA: TGTGCCAGCGCAAGTGGGACTCCTGAGACCCAGTACTTC. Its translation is CASASGTPETQYF.

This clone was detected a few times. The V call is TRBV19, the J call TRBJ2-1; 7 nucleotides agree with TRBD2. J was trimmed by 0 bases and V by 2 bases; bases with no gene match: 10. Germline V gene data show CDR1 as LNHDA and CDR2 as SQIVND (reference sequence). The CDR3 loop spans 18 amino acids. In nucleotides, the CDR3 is TGTGCCAGTAGTATAAGTGGCGGGGGAAGGAGCTCCTACAATGAGCAGTTCTTC. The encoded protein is CASSISGGGRSSYNEQFF.

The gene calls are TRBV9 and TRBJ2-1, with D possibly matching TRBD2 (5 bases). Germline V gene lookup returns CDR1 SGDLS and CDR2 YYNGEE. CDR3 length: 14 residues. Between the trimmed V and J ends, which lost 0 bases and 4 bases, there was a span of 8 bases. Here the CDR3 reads CASSVGAAYNEQFF. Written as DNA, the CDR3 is TGTGCCAGCAGCGTAGGAGCGGCATACAATGAGCAGTTCTTC.

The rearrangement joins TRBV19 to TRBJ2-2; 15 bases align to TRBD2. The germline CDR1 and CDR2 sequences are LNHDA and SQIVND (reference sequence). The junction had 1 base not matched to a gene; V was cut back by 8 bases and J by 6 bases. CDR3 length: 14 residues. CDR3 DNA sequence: TGTGCCAGTCGGACTAGCGGGGGGGCCGGGGAGCTGTTTTTT. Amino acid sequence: CASRTSGGAGELFF.

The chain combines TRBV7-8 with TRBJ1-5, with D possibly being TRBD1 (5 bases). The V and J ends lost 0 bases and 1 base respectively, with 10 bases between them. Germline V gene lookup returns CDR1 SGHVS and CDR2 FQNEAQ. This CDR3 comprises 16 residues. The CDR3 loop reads CASSLAGQGSNQPQHF. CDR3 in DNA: TGTGCCAGCAGCTTAGCCGGGCAGGGAAGCAATCAGCCCCAGCATTTT.

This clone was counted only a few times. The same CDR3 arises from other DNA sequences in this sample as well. In DNA form, the CDR3 reads TGTGCCAGCAGTGAATGGGGGGGCGGAGAGCAGTACTTC. As protein: CASSEWGGGEQYF. The chain employs TRBV25-1 and TRBJ2-7, with D possibly matching TRBD2 (7 bases). The CDR3 contains 13 residues. Trimming removed 1 base from V and 7 bases from J, with 11 bases in between. The germline CDR1 and CDR2 sequences are MGHDK and SYGVNS.